The rows below give T cell receptor beta chains drawn from one sample of a study of human T cells and chemical hapten exposure. Using its own MiXCR run on the RACE reads, TCRdb lists one record per CDR3 protein. This table has around 380,000 distinct CDR3 sequences, 4.8% appearing once. The sample was whole blood, taken in connection with sensitization to the hapten diphenylcyclopropenone (DPC). Every receptor here comes from a woman between 45 and 65 years old with alopecia areata. Some clones in this sample may be carry-over from other donors' samples. Both conserved end residues are part of each CDR3. The D gene is left open where the match is weak. Size values are once, few and many counts, or a class for expanded clones, and some rows have none.

NA	NA	TRBV27	TRBJ2-1	TGTGCCAGCAGGTTGGGCGGCCGGATCTACAATGAGCAGTTCTTC	CASRLGGRIYNEQFF
TRBD2	once	TRBV19	TRBJ2-7	TGTGCCAGTAGTGCCGGACTAGCGGGGAGGGACGAGCAGTACTTC	CASSAGLAGRDEQYF
NA	many	TRBV28	TRBJ2-1	TGTGCCAGCAGAACTCACAGGGAGGAGCAGTTCTTC	CASRTHREEQFF
NA	many	TRBV29-1	TRBJ1-1	TGCAGCGTTTCGGGGGTTGAAGCTTTCTTT	CSVSGVEAFF
NA	few	TRBV27	TRBJ1-5	TGTGCCAGCAGTTTATCCCAGGCCAATCAGCCCCAGCATTTT	CASSLSQANQPQHF
NA	NA	TRBV12-3/TRBV12-4	TRBJ2-7	TGTGCCAGCAGAGGGACAACCTACGAGCAGTACTTC	CASRGTTYEQYF
NA	many	TRBV20-1	TRBJ1-1	TGCAGTGCTACGGGGGCCGACAGAAACACTGAAGCTTTCTTT	CSATGADRNTEAFF
NA	NA	TRBV7-6	TRBJ2-3	TGTGCCAGCAGCTTGGGCGCAGGGACCATCACAGATACGCAGTATTTT	CASSLGAGTITDTQYF
NA	many	TRBV4-2	TRBJ2-5	TGTGCCAGCAGCCAATCTCCTGTCGGCCAAGAGACCCAGTACTTC	CASSQSPVGQETQYF
TRBD1	NA	TRBV2	TRBJ1-1	TGTGCCAGCCCGGGACAGCTAAAAACTGAAGCTTTCTTT	CASPGQLKTEAFF
NA	NA	TRBV10-3	TRBJ2-1	TGTGCCATCAGTGACGGGACATTCAATGAGCAGTTCTTC	CAISDGTFNEQFF
NA	few	TRBV3-1	TRBJ2-7	TGTGCCAGCAGCGCCTGGGGCAGGGGATCCTACGAGCAGTACTTC	CASSAWGRGSYEQYF
NA	many	TRBV20-1	TRBJ1-5	TGCAGTGCTTCGGGGGCGCGTAATCAGCCCCAGCATTTT	CSASGARNQPQHF
NA	many	TRBV19	TRBJ2-1	TGTGCCAGTAGTATCGGAGGGACAGACAATGAGCAGTTCTTC	CASSIGGTDNEQFF
NA	many	TRBV6-6	TRBJ1-3	TGTGCCAGCAGGCAGAACTCTGGAAACACCATATATTTT	CASRQNSGNTIYF
TRBD1	many	TRBV20-1	TRBJ1-6	TGCAGTGCTAGAGACGGGACAGGGGCCTCACCCCTCCACTTT	CSARDGTGASPLHF
NA	many	TRBV3-1	TRBJ2-1	TGTGCCAGCAGCATGGGGGCCATTTACAATGAGCAGTTCTTC	CASSMGAIYNEQFF
NA	NA	TRBV6-5	TRBJ2-2	TGTGCCAGCAGTCGGCAGGGCGGGGAGCTGTTTTTT	CASSRQGGELFF
TRBD1	many	TRBV6-6	TRBJ1-2	TGTGCCAGCATAGGGTGGACAGGGGGAACCTATGGCTACACCTTC	CASIGWTGGTYGYTF
NA	many	TRBV28	TRBJ1-2	TGTGCCAGCAGTTTAGCGGGAGTTGGCTACACCTTC	CASSLAGVGYTF
NA	NA	TRBV11-2	TRBJ2-3	TGTGCCAGCACCCACTTGGCAGGAGTCACAGATACGCAGTATTTT	CASTHLAGVTDTQYF
TRBD2	few	TRBV29-1	TRBJ2-2	TGCAGCGTTCTTCCGGGACTAGCGGGAGGGCCCACCGGGGAGCTGTTTTTT	CSVLPGLAGGPTGELFF
TRBD2	NA	TRBV5-4	TRBJ2-7	TGTGCCAGCAGCTCACAGGGACTAGCGGGGGGCCGGGGAAACGAGCAGTACTTC	CASSSQGLAGGRGNEQYF
TRBD1	many	TRBV5-1	TRBJ1-5	TGTGCCAGCAGCTTAGGGACAGGGGGCAATCAGCCCCAGCATTTT	CASSLGTGGNQPQHF
TRBD1	many	TRBV12-3/TRBV12-4	TRBJ1-2	TGTGCCAGCAGTAAGGGACAGGGGGGACTCTATGGCTACACCTTC	CASSKGQGGLYGYTF
NA	many	TRBV20-1	TRBJ1-5	TGCAGTGCTAGAGAGAACCTTAATCAGCCCCAGCATTTT	CSARENLNQPQHF
NA	NA	TRBV12-3/TRBV12-4	TRBJ2-3	TGTGCCAGCAGTTTCGGACAGAGTTACACAGATACGCAGTATTTT	CASSFGQSYTDTQYF
NA	few	TRBV18	TRBJ2-5	TGTGCCAGCTCACCCGGACGGAGTCAAGAGACCCAGTACTTC	CASSPGRSQETQYF
NA	few	TRBV29-1	TRBJ1-2	TGCAGCGGGGTGGGACCGTATGGCTACACCTTC	CSGVGPYGYTF
NA	many	TRBV24-1	TRBJ2-2	TGTGCCACCAGTGATAAGGGTTCCTACACCGGGGAGCTGTTTTTT	CATSDKGSYTGELFF
TRBD1	many	TRBV5-1	TRBJ2-5	TGCGCCAGCGAGTGGACAGGGTCGGGGACCCAGTACTTC	CASEWTGSGTQYF
NA	many	TRBV28	TRBJ1-1	TGTGCCAGCAGTCTCCCAGAAGCTTTCTTT	CASSLPEAFF
NA	many	TRBV7-2	TRBJ1-1	TGTGCCAGCAGCTTACGGCGCGGGCGGGAAGCTTTCTTT	CASSLRRGREAFF
TRBD2	NA	TRBV20-1	TRBJ2-3	TGCAGTGCTAGAGATCTCTCTAGCGGGATCACAGATACGCAGTATTTT	CSARDLSSGITDTQYF
TRBD1	many	TRBV20-1	TRBJ2-7	TGCAGTGCTTATTTGGGACAGCAAGCCTACGAGCAGTACTTC	CSAYLGQQAYEQYF
TRBD1	NA	TRBV28	TRBJ2-4	TGTGCCAGCAATCCGACAGGGCCAGCCAATAACATTCAGTACTTC	CASNPTGPANNIQYF
TRBD1	NA	TRBV7-9	TRBJ2-1	TGTGCCAGCAGCCCGGGACAGGGAGGTAGCACGAGCTCCTACAATGAGCAGTTCTTC	CASSPGQGGSTSSYNEQFF
NA	NA	TRBV7-2	TRBJ2-1	TGTGCCAGCCGGACCCGGGAGCGGTTAGGGCAGTTCTTC	CASRTRERLGQFF
TRBD1	many	TRBV10-3	TRBJ2-3	TGTGCCATCGGAGGGACAGGGGATGGTGTTACGCAGTATTTT	CAIGGTGDGVTQYF
TRBD1	NA	TRBV3-1	TRBJ2-3	TGTGCCAGCAGCCCCCGACAGGGATGGGGCACAGATACGCAGTATTTT	CASSPRQGWGTDTQYF
NA	many	TRBV5-1	TRBJ2-3	TGCGCCAGCAGCCCTCTCGGCGCGGATACGCAGTATTTT	CASSPLGADTQYF
NA	NA	TRBV4-1	TRBJ1-5	TGCGCCAGCAGCCCCCGCGCCGGGGGGGACACCCAGCATTTT	CASSPRAGGDTQHF
TRBD1	many	TRBV10-3	TRBJ2-2	TGTGCCATCACCCCTGGACAGGTCGGCACCGGGGAGCTGTTTTTT	CAITPGQVGTGELFF
NA	NA	TRBV5-1	TRBJ1-1	TGCGCCAGCAGCTTGGGGGATTACCTCGCTGAAGCTTTCTTT	CASSLGDYLAEAFF
TRBD1	many	TRBV9	TRBJ2-3	TGTGCCAGCAGCGCCAGGGACAGGGGAGGCAAGGATACGCAGTATTTT	CASSARDRGGKDTQYF
NA	few	TRBV3-1	TRBJ1-3	TGTGCCAGCAGCCTACTCCCTCGTGGCAAATCTGGAAACACCATATATTTT	CASSLLPRGKSGNTIYF
TRBD1	many	TRBV7-9	TRBJ1-6	TGTGCCAGCAGTTCTGGACAGGGCTATAATTCACCCCTCCACTTT	CASSSGQGYNSPLHF
TRBD2	many	TRBV27	TRBJ2-7	TGTGCCAGCAGCGCACGGGGGGGCGGGTACGAGCAGTACTTC	CASSARGGGYEQYF